Each of the 18 T cell receptor beta chains below was sequenced from the same sample in a study of blood T cell repertoires in COVID-19. Repertoires were generated with immunoSEQ multiplex PCR, while TCRdb's copy carries only in-frame clones and drops some. The sample has roughly 260,000 clones, roughly 82% seen once. Sequencing used peripheral blood. The receptor source for this set is a woman in her seventies with acute or convalescent COVID-19.

The chain uses TRBV25-1 and TRBJ2-3, with D possibly being TRBD1 (6 bases). The CDR3 totals 16 residues. With 2 bases removed from V and 0 bases from J, the gap between germline ends came to 12 bases. Germline CDR1 and CDR2: MGHDK and SYGVNS. CDR3 nucleotide sequence: TGTGCCAGCAGTGAAAGATCGGGACATAGCACAGATACGCAGTATTTT. Its translation: CASSERSGHSTDTQYF.

The chain couples TRBV19 to TRBJ1-5; 7 positions agree with TRBD1. Germline V CDR1 and CDR2: LNHDA, SQIVND (reference sequence). V gave up 4 bases and J gave up 9 bases; unmatched junction bases: 6. The CDR3 totals 13 residues. The CDR3 protein is CASSTQGVGPQHF. The CDR3 DNA reads as TGTGCCAGTAGTACCCAGGGGGTCGGGCCCCAGCATTTT.

V usage is TRBV5-1 and J usage is TRBJ2-7, with a possible D match to TRBD1 (6 bases). The length of the CDR3 is 13 residues. Trimming removed 6 bases at V and 6 bases at J, with 16 bases between. Germline loops: CDR1 SGHRS, CDR2 YFSETQ. CDR3 in amino acids: CASNLNTGTEQYF. CDR3 bases: TGCGCCAGCAACCTTAATACAGGGACCGAGCAGTACTTC.

The chain has TRBV5-1 and TRBJ1-4, with D tentatively TRBD1 (5 bases). From germline, CDR1 is SGHRS and CDR2 YFSETQ. The CDR3 has 14 residues. With 4 bases removed from V and 4 bases from J, the gap between germline ends came to 11 bases. CDR3 region: CASSEQGYNEKLFF. The DNA of the CDR3 is TGCGCCAGCAGCGAGCAGGGTTATAATGAAAAACTGTTTTTT. Full variable domain (remainder filled in from reference TRBV5-1 and TRBJ1-4): KAGVTQTPRYLIKTRGQQVTLSCSPISGHRSVSWYQQTPGQGLQFLFEYFSETQRNKGNFPGRFSGRQFSNSRSEMNVSTLELGDSALYLCASSEQGYNEKLFFGSGTQLSVL.

This rearrangement joins TRBV4-1 to TRBJ2-5, with a possible D match to TRBD1 (5 bases). Per germline, CDR1 MGHRA and CDR2 YSYEKL. CDR3 length equals 14 residues. Deletions cut 1 base from V and 0 bases from J, with 6 bases between. The CDR3 here is CASSQVRDQETQYF. DNA of the CDR3: TGCGCCAGCAGCCAAGTCAGGGACCAAGAGACCCAGTACTTC.

The rearrangement links TRBV18 to TRBJ1-1; D possibly corresponds to TRBD1 (6 bases). CDR1 and CDR2 from the germline V gene are KGHSH and LQKENI. The CDR3 contains 16 residues. Trimming took 5 bases from V and 0 from J, leaving 16 bases between them. CDR3 in amino acids: CASSTGSSLMNTEAFF. In DNA form, the CDR3 reads TGTGCCAGCTCAACAGGGTCCTCACTGATGAACACTGAAGCTTTCTTT. Filled out from reference TRBV18 and TRBJ1-1, the complete variable domain reads NAGVMQNPRHLVRRRGQEARLRCSPMKGHSHVYWYRQLPEEGLKFMVYLQKENIIDESGMPKERFSAEFPKEGPSILRIQQVVRGDSAAYFCASSTGSSLMNTEAFFGQGTRLTVV.

The chain recombines TRBV5-8 with TRBJ1-5, with TRBD1 matching over 11 bases. J gave up 0 bases and V 4 bases, and 12 bases lay outside the gene matches. The CDR3 is 19 residues long. Germline CDR1 is SGHTS and CDR2 is YDEGEE. The CDR3 DNA follows: TGTGCCAGCAGCCCCCGGGACAGGGGGTACCAATATAGCAATCAGCCCCAGCATTTT. Translating it yields CASSPRDRGYQYSNQPQHF. The full variable domain, with the rest looked up from reference TRBV5-8 and TRBJ1-5, is EAGVTQSPTHLIKTRGQQATLRCSPISGHTSVYWYQQALGLGLQFLLWYDEGEERNRGNFPPRFSGRQFPNYSSELNVNALELEDSALYLCASSPRDRGYQYSNQPQHFGDGTRLSIL.

V gene TRBV7-2 combines with J gene TRBJ1-5; 9 nucleotides agree with TRBD1. This CDR3 comprises 16 residues. V trimming: 2 bases; J trimming: 5 bases; junction bases outside the gene matches: 7. The germline CDR1 and CDR2 sequences are SGHTA and FQGNSA. The CDR3 DNA reads TGTGCCAGCAGCTTATCCTCGGGACAGGGACATCAGCCCCAGCATTTT. Its translation: CASSLSSGQGHQPQHF.

The chain carries TRBV4-2 and TRBJ1-2; D gene ambiguous. The CDR3 is made up of 14 amino acids. Between the trimmed V and J ends, which lost 0 bases and 3 bases, there was a span of 8 bases. Germline V gives CDR1 LGHNA, CDR2 YNFKEQ. The CDR3 DNA is TGTGCCAGCAGCCAAGAGGGCAGCTACTATGGCTACACCTTC. Translation gives CASSQEGSYYGYTF.

This clone has a single count. The rearrangement joins TRBV4-2 to TRBJ1-3, with 9 bases matching TRBD1. Germline lookup yields CDR1 LGHNA and CDR2 YNFKEQ. The CDR3 spans 15 residues. V was clipped by 4 bases and J by 2 bases; unmatched bases: 3. The CDR3 sequence: CASSLNRGPGNTIYF. The CDR3 DNA reads TGTGCCAGCAGCCTCAACAGGGGGCCTGGAAACACCATATATTTT.

The V call is TRBV2, the J call TRBJ1-4; D not resolved. This CDR3 has 15 residues. Germline V CDR1 and CDR2: SNHLY, FYNNEI. Trimming pared 6 bases from V and 5 bases from J, leaving 16 bases between. For the CDR3, the DNA is TGTGCCAGCAGCGAGGGTCGGAGCCCCAATGAAAAACTGTTTTTT. Translating gives CASSEGRSPNEKLFF.

This chain connects TRBV20-1 to TRBJ2-6; D call uncertain. Germline V gene sequence: CDR1 DFQATT, CDR2 SNEGSKA (reference sequence). The CDR3 has 14 amino acids. The V end was cut by 3 bases, the J end by 1 base, with 7 bases between. The chain's CDR3 is CSASGGSGANVLTF. CDR3 nucleotides: TGCAGTGCTAGTGGCGGATCTGGGGCCAACGTCCTGACTTTC.

CDR3 amino acids: CASSAIPGTEAFF. The CDR3 DNA follows: TGTGCCAGCAGCGCAATACCGGGAACTGAAGCTTTCTTT. The chain links TRBV7-2 to TRBJ1-1; unclear D gene. The CDR3 is made up of 13 amino acids. Germline lookup yields CDR1 SGHTA and CDR2 FQGNSA. V lost 5 bases, J lost 5 bases, and 12 bases lay in between.

This chain connects TRBV5-4 to TRBJ1-1, with 8 bases matching TRBD1. J gave up 11 bases and V 0 bases, and 3 bases lay outside the gene matches. This CDR3 is built from 12 residues. CDR1 SGHNT and CDR2 YYREEE come from the germline V gene (reference sequence). As DNA, the CDR3 is TGTGCCAGCAGCTTGGACAGGGGGGTGGCTTTCTTT. Its protein product is CASSLDRGVAFF. Drawing the rest from reference TRBV5-4 and TRBJ1-1, the complete variable domain is ETGVTQSPTHLIKTRGQQVTLRCSSQSGHNTVSWYQQALGQGPQFIFQYYREEENGRGNFPPRFSGLQFPNYSSELNVNALELDDSALYLCASSLDRGVAFFGQGTRLTVV.

This clone was recorded a few times. The chain carries TRBV25-1 and TRBJ1-6; D unresolved. V was pared by 1 base and J by 6 bases, with 10 bases between. The V gene's germline CDR1 is MGHDK and CDR2 SYGVNS. The CDR3 has 15 amino acids. For the CDR3, the DNA is TGTGCCAGCAGTGAATCCCCGAGTCCTAATTCACCCCTCCACTTT. As protein: CASSESPSPNSPLHF.

The chain couples TRBV4-2 to TRBJ1-6; the D gene is possibly TRBD1 (6 bases). The ends were cut back, 0 bases at V and 7 bases at J, with 16 bases in the middle. In germline, CDR1 is LGHNA, CDR2 YNFKEQ. This CDR3 contains 17 residues. The CDR3 sequence is CASSQDEGRTGNSPLHF. The DNA of the CDR3 is TGTGCCAGCAGCCAAGATGAAGGAAGAACAGGGAATTCACCCCTCCACTTT.

V gene TRBV5-1 combines with J gene TRBJ1-4; the D is unclear. Trimming pared 4 bases from V and 5 bases from J, leaving 15 bases between. The CDR3 length is 15 residues. From germline, CDR1 is SGHRS and CDR2 YFSETQ. CDR3 sequence reads: CASSPGRDLNEKLFF. The CDR3, as DNA: TGCGCCAGCAGCCCGGGTAGAGATCTGAATGAAAAACTGTTTTTT.

The chain links TRBV19 to TRBJ1-4; the D gene is possibly TRBD1 (6 bases). CDR1 and CDR2 (germline): LNHDA, SQIVND (reference sequence). Trimming shortened V by 6 bases and J by 8 bases, and 19 bases separated the two germline ends. This CDR3 comprises 15 residues. CDR3 in amino acids: CASSPEIWGLEKLFF. The DNA for the CDR3 is TGTGCCAGTAGCCCGGAAATTTGGGGGCTAGAAAAACTGTTTTTT.